Sequencing of this T cell receptor beta chain was carried out in a study of T cells after yellow fever vaccination. Study-level information: It was SMART-Seq v4 Ultra Low Input that prepared the fractions with low cell numbers.

The CDR3 consists of 11 residues. Trimming pared 5 bases from V and 7 bases from J, leaving 8 bases between. Generation of TCR cDNA used 5'RACE template switching (which added a universal primer site and UMIs). TCRdb fed the 5' RACE reads into MiXCR, producing one record per CDR3 protein. The table includes 140,000 to 150,000 distinct CDR3 sequences, approximately 6.6% detected once. This clonotype was picked up many times. Its antigen is unknown. Notes on the study in general: One caveat is that FACS-sorted repertoires could contain abundant clonotypes contaminating from the bulk population. Among primary-vaccination clones, most reappeared after the booster, at roughly 96% for CD4 and under 90% for CD8.

J is TRBJ2-5 and V is TRBV12-3 or TRBV12-4, with D uncertain. The TCR sequence derives from a man aged 25 to 40 who received the YFV17D yellow fever vaccine. The sequenced sample was CD4+ T cells sorted from PBMCs, obtained 10 days after the yellow fever booster vaccination. The CDR3 nucleotides read TGTGCCAGCAGTAAAAGCGCGACCCAGTACTTC. This sequence encodes CASSKSATQYF.